Below, 11 T cell receptor beta chains from the same sample are listed, as sequenced in a study of shared clonotypes between healthy human individuals (dated by TCRdb to the early 2020s). The library was produced with the immunoSEQ multiplex PCR assay. The table comes from immuneACCESS by way of TCRdb, which keeps in-frame sequences with V and J called. Part of the clones is missing from these tables; in studies checked, under half for an unresolved V gene and the rest for unknown reasons. The sample table contains hundreds of thousands of clones; only one count was recorded for 96% of them. The top ten constitute 0.11% of the sample. CD8 naive samples were CD45RO-negative cells positively selected for CCR7, giving a CD45RA+CCR7+ population that excluded TemRA cells. Material for sequencing was naive CD8+ T cells sorted from blood. In the paper's terms, the cell subset or site label means: CD45RA+CCR7+. The receptors shown here come from a woman aged 25 to 39 in good health.

CDR3 sequence: CASSLSYSGNTIYF. The CDR3 DNA sequence: TGTGCCAGCAGTTTATCTTACTCTGGAAACACCATATATTTT. The chain has TRBV27 and TRBJ1-3; unclear D gene. This CDR3 has 14 amino acids. Germline V gene sequence: CDR1 MNHEY, CDR2 SMNVEV (reference sequence). Trimming cost V 0 bases and J 0 bases, with 3 bases left between them.

The V gene is TRBV7-6, the J gene TRBJ2-7, with D perhaps TRBD1 or TRBD2 (6 bases each). Deletions cut 4 bases from V and 2 bases from J, with 15 bases between. Looked up from germline, CDR1 is SGHVS and CDR2 is FNYEAQ. The CDR3 has 15 residues. DNA of the CDR3: TGTGCCAGCAGCTCAATCGGGGGCCCAGCCTACGAGCAGTACTTC. Its translation is CASSSIGGPAYEQYF.

This clone has only one observation. This sequence joins TRBV2 and TRBJ2-1; 9 positions agree with TRBD2. The CDR3 is made up of 15 amino acids. CDR1 SNHLY and CDR2 FYNNEI come from the germline V gene. The ends lost 7 bases at V and 0 bases at J; junction bases unmatched: 4. The CDR3 reads CASKAGGSSYNEQFF. In DNA form, the CDR3 reads TGTGCCAGCAAAGCGGGAGGATCCTCCTACAATGAGCAGTTCTTC.

The chain combines TRBV7-8 with TRBJ2-7, with D possibly matching TRBD1 (6 bases). The CDR3 runs 13 residues. In germline, CDR1 is SGHVS, CDR2 FQNEAQ. Trimming removed 6 bases at V and 1 base at J, with 10 bases between. The CDR3 DNA reads TGTGCCAGCAGTTTTGGACAGTCCTACGAGCAGTACTTC. This translates into CASSFGQSYEQYF.

The chain recombines TRBV5-1 with TRBJ2-7; perhaps D is TRBD1 or TRBD2 (5 bases each). CDR1 and CDR2 from the germline V gene are SGHRS and YFSETQ. The CDR3 runs 14 residues. Trimming left V 5 bases short and J 4 bases short, with 16 bases between. CDR3 amino acids: CASREDMKPYEQYF. CDR3 nucleotides: TGCGCCAGCAGGGAGGACATGAAGCCTTACGAGCAGTACTTC.

V usage is TRBV9 and J usage is TRBJ1-1; possible D gene TRBD1, 5 bases. Per the germline V gene, CDR1 is SGDLS and CDR2 is YYNGEE. The CDR3 covers 14 residues. V lost 0 bases and J lost 4, with 10 bases in between. CDR3 in DNA: TGTGCCAGCAGCGTAGATGGGGGAGGCACTGAAGCTTTCTTT. It specifies CASSVDGGGTEAFF.

The chain carries TRBV30 and TRBJ1-1, with D uncertain. Trimming took 0 bases from V and 0 from J, leaving 8 bases between them. The germline CDR1 and CDR2 sequences are GTSNPN and SVGIG (reference sequence). The CDR3 spans 14 residues. Written as DNA, the CDR3 is TGTGCCTGGAGTGTCGCACCGATGAACACTGAAGCTTTCTTT. This translates into CAWSVAPMNTEAFF.

The V call is TRBV11-2, the J call TRBJ2-2; D might be TRBD1 or TRBD2, each matching 5 bases. The CDR3 spans 17 residues. V gave up 5 bases and J gave up 5 bases, with 21 bases separating them. Germline V gives CDR1 SGHAT, CDR2 FQNNGV. The CDR3 loop is CASSLGPLMSRTGELFF. The CDR3 DNA reads TGTGCCAGCAGCCTGGGACCGCTGATGAGCCGAACCGGGGAGCTGTTTTTT.

The chain uses TRBV2 and TRBJ1-2; D gene uncertain. The CDR3 length is 14 residues. With 1 base removed from V and 5 bases from J, the gap between germline ends came to 11 bases. The V gene's germline CDR1 is SNHLY and CDR2 FYNNEI. CDR3 in DNA: TGTGCCAGCAGTGAAGGCCGGGATTATTATGGCTACACCTTC. This codes for CASSEGRDYYGYTF.

The V gene is TRBV28, the J gene TRBJ2-7; 8 nucleotides line up with TRBD1. V dropped 5 bases and J dropped 6; count of bases not matched to a gene: 15. Germline values: CDR1 MDHEN, CDR2 SYDVKM. This CDR3 has 16 residues. The CDR3 DNA reads as TGTGCCAGCAGTCTGGCCAGACAGGGGAATAGAGCCGAGCAGTACTTC. Protein: CASSLARQGNRAEQYF. The full variable domain, its missing parts supplied by reference TRBV28 and TRBJ2-7, is DVKVTQSSRYLVKRTGEKVFLECVQDMDHENMFWYRQDPGLGLRLIYFSYDVKMKEKGDIPEGYSVSREKKERFSLILESASTNQTSMYLCASSLARQGNRAEQYFGPGTRLTVT.

The rearrangement uses TRBV5-4 and TRBJ2-1; 11 bases are shared with TRBD2. The V gene's germline CDR1 is SGHNT and CDR2 YYREEE (reference sequence). This CDR3 contains 14 residues. Unmatched junction bases numbered 2, after V lost 4 bases and J lost 5 bases. This CDR3 is CASSISGGDNEQFF. The CDR3 DNA reads as TGTGCCAGCAGCATTAGCGGGGGGGACAATGAGCAGTTCTTC.